This is a list of T cell receptor beta chains from one sample in a study of blood T cell repertoires in COVID-19. Produced via immunoSEQ multiplex PCR; TCRdb's table is partial and in-frame only. Of 150,000 to 200,000 clones in the sample, around 89% were seen once. The sequenced sample consisted of peripheral blood. The receptors originated from a man between 45 and 60 years old with acute or convalescent COVID-19. The CDR3 runs from the conserved cysteine through the conserved F or W. The D gene is left open where the match is weak. The size entry is marked missing in some rows and otherwise reads once, few, many or a size class.

>TRBV7-9|TRBJ2-5|TRBD2|-
CAYSRRGSETQYF
TGTGCCTACTCACGGCGGGGGAGTGAGACCCAGTACTTC
>TRBV2|TRBJ2-5|-|-
CASSVRPSRRGIQETQYF
TGTGCCAGCAGTGTGAGGCCGTCGAGAAGGGGGATCCAAGAGACCCAGTACTTC
>TRBV9|TRBJ1-2|-|-
CASTPWEGGKFGYTF
TGTGCCAGCACCCCCTGGGAGGGAGGGAAATTTGGCTACACCTTC
>TRBV28|TRBJ1-5|-|-
CASIGGGSNQPQHF
TGTGCCAGCATAGGGGGGGGCAGCAATCAGCCCCAGCATTTT
>TRBV9|TRBJ2-3|TRBD2|-
CASSPGPWTSGSTDTQYF
TGTGCCAGCAGTCCTGGGCCCTGGACTAGCGGGAGCACAGATACGCAGTATTTT
>TRBV5-1|TRBJ2-1|TRBD2|-
CASSFLAGGGYEQFF
TGCGCCAGCAGCTTTCTAGCGGGAGGGGGGTATGAGCAGTTCTTC
>TRBV19|TRBJ1-2|-|-
CASSISSGHIDGYTF
TGTGCCAGTAGTATATCATCTGGACACATCGATGGCTACACCTTC
>TRBV15|TRBJ2-2|TRBD2|-
CATSIQAGAGGELFF
TGTGCCACCAGCATACAAGCGGGAGCCGGCGGGGAGCTGTTTTTT
>TRBV7-2|TRBJ2-1|-|-
CASSLGAQAPSEQFF
TGTGCCAGCAGCTTAGGGGCCCAGGCCCCGAGTGAGCAGTTCTTC
>TRBV7-2|TRBJ1-5|-|-
CASSLGGAGVPNQPQHF
TGTGCCAGCAGCTTAGGGGGGGCGGGGGTCCCTAATCAGCCCCAGCATTTT
>TRBV7-8|TRBJ2-3|TRBD2|-
CASSPRGGRPTDTQYF
TGTGCCAGCAGCCCCCGGGGGGGTAGACCCACAGATACGCAGTATTTT
>TRBV2|TRBJ2-2|-|-
CASIGTELTGELFF
TGTGCCAGCATAGGAACAGAGTTAACCGGGGAGCTGTTTTTT
>TRBV7-2|TRBJ2-5|TRBD1|once
CASREGTAQETQYF
TGTGCCAGCAGGGAAGGGACAGCCCAAGAGACCCAGTACTTC
>TRBV6-5|TRBJ2-1|-|-
CASIGTYGGEQFF
TGTGCCAGCATTGGGACATACGGTGGTGAGCAGTTCTTC
>TRBV5-5|TRBJ2-1|-|-
CASSKPQRDEQFF
TGTGCCAGCAGCAAGCCACAGAGGGATGAGCAGTTCTTC
>TRBV28|TRBJ1-2|-|-
CASSFTGSHYGYTF
TGTGCCAGCAGTTTCACTGGTAGTCACTATGGCTACACCTTC
>TRBV15|TRBJ2-1|-|-
CATSRDLGPSLLSYNEQFF
TGTGCCACCAGCAGAGATCTTGGGCCAAGCCTCCTCTCCTACAATGAGCAGTTCTTC
>TRBV29-1|TRBJ2-7|TRBD2|-
CSVAGLAGVNEQYF
TGCAGCGTGGCGGGACTAGCGGGAGTCAACGAGCAGTACTTC
>TRBV6-6|TRBJ1-4|TRBD1|-
CASSYPPGQPNEKLFF
TGTGCCAGCAGTTATCCCCCGGGACAGCCTAATGAAAAACTGTTTTTT
>TRBV21-1|TRBJ1-5|-|-
CASSNRGWDRDNQPQHF
TGTGCCAGCAGCAATCGGGGTTGGGACAGGGACAATCAGCCCCAGCATTTT
>TRBV20-1|TRBJ1-5|-|-
CSASWGEGQSQHF
TGCAGTGCTAGTTGGGGGGAGGGTCAGTCCCAGCATTTT
>TRBV5-1|TRBJ1-1|-|-
CASSPSGYDTEAFF
TGCGCCAGCAGCCCGTCGGGATATGACACTGAAGCTTTCTTT
>TRBV10-1|TRBJ2-2|TRBD1|-
CASKGGDRGRTGELFF
TGCGCCAGCAAAGGCGGAGACAGGGGAAGGACCGGGGAGCTGTTTTTT
>TRBV5-6|TRBJ2-4|TRBD1|-
CASSPRDRGAKNIQYF
TGTGCCAGCAGTCCCCGGGACAGGGGTGCCAAAAACATTCAGTACTTC
>TRBV5-8|TRBJ2-6|-|-
CATTQGSGANVLTF
TGTGCCACCACACAGGGCTCTGGGGCCAACGTCCTGACTTTC
>TRBV28|TRBJ1-2|-|-
CASRDSFYGYTF
TGTGCCAGCAGGGACAGTTTCTATGGCTACACCTTC
>TRBV28|TRBJ2-3|TRBD2|few
CASAASGASDTQYF
TGTGCCAGCGCCGCTAGCGGGGCATCAGATACGCAGTATTTT
>TRBV5-1|TRBJ2-3|TRBD1|-
CASSNGLGDRMTDTQYF
TGCGCCAGCAGTAATGGGTTGGGGGACAGAATGACAGATACGCAGTATTTT
>TRBV9|TRBJ2-3|-|-
CASSIGGGSTDTQYF
TGTGCCAGCAGTATAGGGGGGGGTAGCACAGATACGCAGTATTTT
>TRBV6-5|TRBJ1-2|-|-
CASSYDSSPMYGYTF
TGTGCCAGCAGTTACGATTCTAGCCCTATGTATGGCTACACCTTC
>TRBV6-5|TRBJ1-4|TRBD1|-
CASSRRGTGDEKLFF
TGTGCCAGCAGTCGACGGGGGACAGGGGATGAAAAACTGTTTTTT
>TRBV28|TRBJ2-2|-|-
CASNPSRGELFF
TGTGCCAGCAACCCTAGCCGCGGGGAGCTGTTTTTT
>TRBV10-1|TRBJ1-4|TRBD1|-
CASSDFDRGRNEKLFF
TGCGCCAGCAGTGACTTTGACAGGGGACGAAATGAAAAACTGTTTTTT
>TRBV10-3|TRBJ1-5|TRBD1|-
CAISDRDRERQPQHF
TGTGCCATCAGTGACCGGGACAGGGAACGTCAGCCCCAGCATTTT
>TRBV11-2|TRBJ1-6|-|once
CASSLDRANGDSPLHF
TGTGCCAGCAGCTTAGACAGGGCGAATGGCGATTCACCCCTCCACTTT
>TRBV28|TRBJ2-3|TRBD1|-
CASKGAPDTQYF
TGTGCCAGCAAGGGGGCACCAGATACGCAGTATTTT
>TRBV28|TRBJ2-5|-|-
CASSLSGETQYF
TGTGCCAGCAGTTTATCCGGAGAGACCCAGTACTTC
>TRBV6-5|TRBJ2-5|TRBD1|-
CASSRARDSQETQYF
TGTGCCAGCAGCAGAGCCCGGGACAGCCAAGAGACCCAGTACTTC
>TRBV6-2/TRBV6-3|TRBJ1-5|TRBD1|-
CASSSDRGPRQPQHF
TGTGCCAGCAGTTCGGACAGGGGGCCTCGTCAGCCCCAGCATTTT
>TRBV10-3|TRBJ1-1|-|-
CAISESGARNTEAFF
TGTGCCATCAGTGAGTCGGGGGCCCGGAACACTGAAGCTTTCTTT
>TRBV27|TRBJ1-6|-|once
CASSFTARSYNSPLHF
TGTGCCAGCAGTTTTACAGCCCGCTCCTATAATTCACCCCTCCACTTT
>TRBV27|TRBJ2-7|TRBD2|-
CASSPGLGPYEQYF
TGTGCCAGCAGTCCGGGACTAGGCCCCTACGAGCAGTACTTC
>TRBV28|TRBJ2-5|-|-
CASSLPGTTGAETQYF
TGTGCCAGCAGTTTACCCGGGACAACTGGGGCAGAGACCCAGTACTTC
>TRBV9|TRBJ1-4|TRBD1|-
CASSEQGAGEKLFF
TGTGCCAGCAGCGAACAGGGGGCTGGTGAAAAACTGTTTTTT
>TRBV11-3|TRBJ1-3|TRBD1|once
CASSLRDRGSSGNTIYF
TGTGCCAGCAGCCTGCGGGACAGGGGCTCCTCTGGAAACACCATATATTTT
>TRBV27|TRBJ1-6|TRBD1|-
CASSLVGTGKSPLHF
TGTGCCAGCAGTTTAGTCGGGACAGGGAAATCACCCCTCCACTTT
>TRBV18|TRBJ2-7|TRBD1|-
CASSPSYRSTGVFHEQYF
TGTGCCAGCTCACCCTCCTACCGCTCTACAGGGGTTTTCCACGAGCAGTACTTC
>TRBV28|TRBJ2-7|TRBD2|-
CAASGAGGTYEQYF
TGTGCCGCGTCTGGAGCGGGAGGGACCTACGAGCAGTACTTC
>TRBV19|TRBJ2-3|TRBD2|-
CASSISAGGPLTQYF
TGTGCCAGTAGTATCTCGGCGGGGGGCCCACTTACGCAGTATTTT